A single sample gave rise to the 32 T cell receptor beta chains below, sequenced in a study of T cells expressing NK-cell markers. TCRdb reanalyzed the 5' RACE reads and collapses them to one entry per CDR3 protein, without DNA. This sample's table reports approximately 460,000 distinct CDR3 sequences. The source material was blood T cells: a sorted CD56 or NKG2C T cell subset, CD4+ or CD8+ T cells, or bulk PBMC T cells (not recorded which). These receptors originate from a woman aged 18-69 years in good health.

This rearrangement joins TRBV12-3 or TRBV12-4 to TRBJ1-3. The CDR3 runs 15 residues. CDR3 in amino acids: CASRRRDLAGNTIYF.

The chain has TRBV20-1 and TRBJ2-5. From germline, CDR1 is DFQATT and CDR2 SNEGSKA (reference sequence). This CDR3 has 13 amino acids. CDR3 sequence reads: CSAESSVQETQYF.

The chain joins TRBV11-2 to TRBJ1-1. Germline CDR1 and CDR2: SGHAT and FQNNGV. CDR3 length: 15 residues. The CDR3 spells CASSLGPRVNTEAFF.

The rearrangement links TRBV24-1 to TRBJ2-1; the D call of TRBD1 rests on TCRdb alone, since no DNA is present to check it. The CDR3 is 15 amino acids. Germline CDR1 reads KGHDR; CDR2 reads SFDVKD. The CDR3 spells CATSSPSATDNEQFF.

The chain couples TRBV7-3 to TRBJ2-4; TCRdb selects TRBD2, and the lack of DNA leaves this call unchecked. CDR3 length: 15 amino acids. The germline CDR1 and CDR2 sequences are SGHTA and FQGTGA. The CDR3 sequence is CASSLMTSGIYIQYF. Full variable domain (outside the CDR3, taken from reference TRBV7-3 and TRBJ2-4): GAGVSQTPSNKVTEKGKYVELRCDPISGHTALYWYRQSLGQGPEFLIYFQGTGAADDSGLPNDRFFAVRPEGSVSTLKIQRTERGDSAVYLCASSLMTSGIYIQYFGAGTRLSVL.

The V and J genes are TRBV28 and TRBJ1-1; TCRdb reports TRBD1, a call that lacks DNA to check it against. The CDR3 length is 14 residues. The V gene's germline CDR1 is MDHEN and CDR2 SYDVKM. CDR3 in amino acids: CASSFAPGGTEAFF.

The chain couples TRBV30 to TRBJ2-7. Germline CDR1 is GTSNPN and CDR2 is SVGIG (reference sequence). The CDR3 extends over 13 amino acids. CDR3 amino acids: CAWSSSVKYEQYF.

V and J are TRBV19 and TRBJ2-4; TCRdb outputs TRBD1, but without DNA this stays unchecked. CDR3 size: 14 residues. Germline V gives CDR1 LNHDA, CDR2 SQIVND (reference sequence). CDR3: CASSRGEGKNIQYF.

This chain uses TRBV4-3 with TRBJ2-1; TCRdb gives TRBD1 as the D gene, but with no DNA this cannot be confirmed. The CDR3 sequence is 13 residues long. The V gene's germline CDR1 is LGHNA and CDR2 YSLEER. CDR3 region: CASSMDTYNEQFF.

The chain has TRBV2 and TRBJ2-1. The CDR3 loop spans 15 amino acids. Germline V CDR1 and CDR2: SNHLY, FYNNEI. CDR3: CASSEDPVSYNEQFF.

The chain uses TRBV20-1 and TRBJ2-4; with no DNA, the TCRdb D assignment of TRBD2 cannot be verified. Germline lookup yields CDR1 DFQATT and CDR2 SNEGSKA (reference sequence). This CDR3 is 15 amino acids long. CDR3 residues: CSALASGSAKNIQYF.

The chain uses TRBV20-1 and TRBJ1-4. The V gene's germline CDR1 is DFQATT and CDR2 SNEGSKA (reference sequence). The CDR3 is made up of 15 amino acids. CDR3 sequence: CSAREWWQPNEKLFF.

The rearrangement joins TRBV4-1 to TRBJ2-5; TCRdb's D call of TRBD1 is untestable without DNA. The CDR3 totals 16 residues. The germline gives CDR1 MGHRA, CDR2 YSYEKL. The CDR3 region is CASSKPGQSRQETQYF.

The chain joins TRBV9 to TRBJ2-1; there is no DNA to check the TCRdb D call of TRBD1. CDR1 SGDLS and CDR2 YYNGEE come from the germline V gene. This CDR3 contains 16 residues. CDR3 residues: CASSVLNRGDYNEQFF.

CDR3 residues: CASSPQTRTGRETQYF. The chain links TRBV18 to TRBJ2-5; checking the TCRdb D call of TRBD1 is not possible without DNA. Germline assignment: CDR1 KGHSH and CDR2 LQKENI. The CDR3 contains 16 residues.

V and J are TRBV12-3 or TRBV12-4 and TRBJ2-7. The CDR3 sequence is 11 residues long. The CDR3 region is CASSSFGEQYF.

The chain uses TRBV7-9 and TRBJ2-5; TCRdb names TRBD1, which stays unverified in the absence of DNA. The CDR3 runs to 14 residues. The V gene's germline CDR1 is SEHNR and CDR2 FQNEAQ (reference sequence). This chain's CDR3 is CASSLVNREETQYF.

The CDR3 sequence: CASSPQGFGRGRDGYTF. V gene TRBV5-4 combines with J gene TRBJ1-2; with no DNA, the TCRdb D assignment of TRBD1 cannot be verified. Germline V CDR1 and CDR2: SGHNT, YYREEE (reference sequence). CDR3 length equals 17 residues.

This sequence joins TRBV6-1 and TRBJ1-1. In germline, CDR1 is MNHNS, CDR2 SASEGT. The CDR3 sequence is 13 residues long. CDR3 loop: CASKLDLNTEAFF.

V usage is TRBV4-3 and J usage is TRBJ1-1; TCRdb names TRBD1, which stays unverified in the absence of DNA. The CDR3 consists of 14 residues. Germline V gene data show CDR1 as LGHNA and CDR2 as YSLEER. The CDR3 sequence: CASSQAHQGTEAFF.

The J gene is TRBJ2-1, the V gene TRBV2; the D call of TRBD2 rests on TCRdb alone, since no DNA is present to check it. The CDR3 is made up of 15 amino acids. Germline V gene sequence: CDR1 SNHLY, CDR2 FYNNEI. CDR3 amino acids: CASSDASGSGNEQFF.

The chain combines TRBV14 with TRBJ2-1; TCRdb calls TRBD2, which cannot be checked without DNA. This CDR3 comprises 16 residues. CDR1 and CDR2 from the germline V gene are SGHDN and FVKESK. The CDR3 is CASSQDRLAGVGEQFF.

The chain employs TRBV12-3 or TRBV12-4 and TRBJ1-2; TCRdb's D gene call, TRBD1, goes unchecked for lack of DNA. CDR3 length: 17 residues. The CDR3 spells CASVRGWGRQGARGYTF.

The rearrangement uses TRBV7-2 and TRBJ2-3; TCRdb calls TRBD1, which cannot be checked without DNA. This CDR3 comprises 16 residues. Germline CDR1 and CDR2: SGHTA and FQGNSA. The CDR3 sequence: CASSLTHRGNTDTQYF.

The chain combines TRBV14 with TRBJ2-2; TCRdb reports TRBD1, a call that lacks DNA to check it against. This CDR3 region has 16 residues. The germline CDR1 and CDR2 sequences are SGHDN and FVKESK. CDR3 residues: CASSQDGNRGGGELFF.

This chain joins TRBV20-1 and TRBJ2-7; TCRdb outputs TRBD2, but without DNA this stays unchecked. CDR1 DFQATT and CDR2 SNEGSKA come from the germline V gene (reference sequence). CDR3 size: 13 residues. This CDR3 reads CSCSGGSPYEQYF.

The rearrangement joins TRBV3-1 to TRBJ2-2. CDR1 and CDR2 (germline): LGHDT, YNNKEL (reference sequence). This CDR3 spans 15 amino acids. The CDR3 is CASSPEKILAGELFF.

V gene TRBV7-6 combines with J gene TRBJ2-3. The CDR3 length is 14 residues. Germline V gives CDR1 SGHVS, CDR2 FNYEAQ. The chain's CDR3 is CASSLVYSRDTQYF.

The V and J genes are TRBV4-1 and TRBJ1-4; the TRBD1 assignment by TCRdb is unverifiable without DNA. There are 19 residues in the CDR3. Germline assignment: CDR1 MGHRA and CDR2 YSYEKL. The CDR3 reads CASSSGFLIQGIENEKLFF.

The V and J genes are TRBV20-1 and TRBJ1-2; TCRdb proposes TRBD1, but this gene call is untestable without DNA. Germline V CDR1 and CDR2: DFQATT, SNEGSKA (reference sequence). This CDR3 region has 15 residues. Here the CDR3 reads CSATTRDGYMGGYTF.

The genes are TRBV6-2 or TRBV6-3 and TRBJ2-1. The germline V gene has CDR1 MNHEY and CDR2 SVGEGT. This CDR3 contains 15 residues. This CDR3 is CASRETGSSYNEQFF.

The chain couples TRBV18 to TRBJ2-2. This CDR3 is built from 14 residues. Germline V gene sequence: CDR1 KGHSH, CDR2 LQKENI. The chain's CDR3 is CASSPPGASRELFF. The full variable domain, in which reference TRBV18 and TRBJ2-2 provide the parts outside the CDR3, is NAGVMQNPRHLVRRRGQEARLRCSPMKGHSHVYWYRQLPEEGLKFMVYLQKENIIDESGMPKERFSAEFPKEGPSILRIQQVVRGDSAAYFCASSPPGASRELFFGEGSRLTVL.